This record concerns one T cell receptor beta chain sequence. These data are taken from a study of blood T cells in healthy people across ages. The V and J ends lost 1 base and 8 bases respectively, with 8 bases between them. The CDR3 covers 12 residues. Germline V gives CDR1 MDHEN, CDR2 SYDVKM. Combining a sample-barcoded 5' primer with a J-beta primer mix, a second PCR ran for roughly 7 to 12 cycles. MiXCR was run by TCRdb on the 5' RACE reads, yielding one entry per CDR3 protein. Counted here are 920,000 or so distinct CDR3 sequences, 35% to 55% occurring once; the ten biggest clones make up about 19%.

The sample taken for sequencing was blood. The TCR comes from a woman aged 60-75 years in good health. This rearrangement joins TRBV28 to TRBJ1-2; TRBD1 might be the D (5 bases). CDR3 coding DNA: TGTGCCAGCAGTTTATTGGGGACGGGCTACACCTTC. This codes for CASSLLGTGYTF.